One sample yielded the 20 T cell receptor beta chains listed below, sequenced in a study of blood T cell repertoires in COVID-19. Sequenced by immunoSEQ multiplex PCR; TCRdb stores in-frame clones only, minus some. This table has 120,000 or so clones, over 60% appearing once. Specimen: peripheral blood. These receptor sequences come from a man aged 40-49 years with active or convalescent COVID-19.

V gene TRBV19 combines with J gene TRBJ2-1; TRBD2 agrees at 8 bases. J gave up 0 bases and V 8 bases, and 6 bases lay outside the gene matches. Germline-derived CDR1 and CDR2 are LNHDA and SQIVND (reference sequence). This CDR3 is built from 15 residues. The CDR3 nucleotides read TGTGCCAGTGGTGTCAGCGGGAGCTCCTACAATGAGCAGTTCTTC. Amino acid sequence: CASGVSGSSYNEQFF.

In its sample, this clone was seen once. V is TRBV6-5 and J is TRBJ1-1; TRBD1 is a possible D gene (5 bases). There are 14 residues in the CDR3. Trimming cost V 7 bases and J 0 bases, with 12 bases left between them. Germline V gene lookup returns CDR1 MNHEY and CDR2 SVGAGI. CDR3 region: CASTLQALNTEAFF. CDR3 coding DNA: TGTGCCAGCACCCTACAGGCATTGAACACTGAAGCTTTCTTT.

The chain is built from TRBV2 and TRBJ1-5; 7 bases line up with TRBD1. J lost 4 bases, V lost 3 bases, and 6 bases had no gene match. The germline V gene has CDR1 SNHLY and CDR2 FYNNEI. This CDR3 region has 15 residues. The CDR3 coding sequence is TGTGCCAGCAGTGAGAGGCCAGGGGGAAATCAGCCCCAGCATTTT. Protein product: CASSERPGGNQPQHF.

V is TRBV3-1 (or the pseudogene TRBV3-2) and J is TRBJ2-3; D perhaps matches TRBD2 (5 bases). The CDR3 is 17 residues long. V lost 0 bases and J 0 bases, leaving 13 bases between the germline ends. CDR1 is LGHDT and CDR2 is YNNKEL in the germline V gene (reference sequence). CDR3 DNA sequence: TGTGCCAGCAGCCAAGATCTGAGCGGTCCTAGCACAGATACGCAGTATTTT. It yields the protein CASSQDLSGPSTDTQYF.

The rearrangement links TRBV6-1 to TRBJ2-1; D possibly corresponds to TRBD2 (7 bases). The CDR3 runs to 15 residues. V dropped 1 base and J dropped 5 bases, with 12 bases sitting between them. CDR1 MNHNS and CDR2 SASEGT come from the germline V gene. The DNA for the CDR3 is TGTGCCAGCAGTGAAGTGCGGGGGCCTAACAATGAGCAGTTCTTC. Its protein product is CASSEVRGPNNEQFF.

Here the CDR3 DNA reads TGCAGCGGCGCCACCGGGACAGGTGTTAATGAGCAGTTCTTC. Its translation is CSGATGTGVNEQFF. This rearrangement joins TRBV29-1 to TRBJ2-1, with 8 bases matching TRBD1. The J segment lost 7 bases and the V segment lost 7 bases, leaving 12 bases of the junction unmatched. This CDR3 comprises 14 residues. Germline V gene sequence: CDR1 SQVTM, CDR2 ANQGSEA.

This clone was seen only once. The gene calls are TRBV9 and TRBJ1-1; 10 bases line up with TRBD1. Germline values: CDR1 SGDLS, CDR2 YYNGEE. Unmatched junction bases numbered 10, after V lost 3 bases and J lost 11 bases. This CDR3 has 14 residues. CDR3 sequence (DNA): TGTGCCAGCAGCGCTGCCCCGACAGGGGGCGATGCTTTCTTT. Its translation: CASSAAPTGGDAFF. Full variable domain (missing parts from reference TRBV9 and TRBJ1-1): DSGVTQTPKHLITATGQRVTLRCSPRSGDLSVYWYQQSLDQGLQFLIQYYNGEERAKGNILERFSAQQFPDLHSELNLSSLELGDSALYFCASSAAPTGGDAFFGQGTRLTVV.

This chain uses TRBV6-2 or TRBV6-3 with TRBJ1-2; D unresolved. Germline V gene sequence: CDR1 MNHEY, CDR2 SVGEGT. Trimming left V 6 bases short and J 7 bases short, with 12 bases between. CDR3 length equals 12 residues. The CDR3 loop is CASSESSGGYTF. For the CDR3, the DNA is TGTGCCAGCAGCGAGAGCTCCGGTGGCTACACCTTC.

The J gene is TRBJ2-2, the V gene TRBV11-2; D might be TRBD1 (5 bases). This CDR3 contains 15 residues. Germline lookup yields CDR1 SGHAT and CDR2 FQNNGV. Trimming removed 1 base from V and 3 bases from J, with 9 bases in between. CDR3 DNA sequence: TGTGCCAGCAGCTTAGCAGGCAGGGACACCGGGGAGCTGTTTTTT. Amino acid sequence: CASSLAGRDTGELFF.

The rearrangement links TRBV28 to TRBJ2-3, with TRBD2 matching over 10 bases. This CDR3 contains 14 residues. In germline, CDR1 is MDHEN, CDR2 SYDVKM. Losses at the gene ends were 2 bases for V and 4 bases for J; bases not matched to a gene: 0. The CDR3 nucleotides read TGTGCCAGCAGTTTAGGACTAGCGGCAGATACGCAGTATTTT. Encoded protein: CASSLGLAADTQYF.

The chain combines TRBV7-3 with TRBJ1-2; 8 nucleotides align to TRBD1. Germline V gene sequence: CDR1 SGHTA, CDR2 FQGTGA. The CDR3 covers 13 residues. With 4 bases clipped from V and 8 bases from J, the junction kept 6 bases outside the gene matches. CDR3 coding DNA: TGTGCCAGCAGCTCAACCGGGACAGGCGGCTACACCTTC. Its protein product is CASSSTGTGGYTF.

The chain combines TRBV10-3 with TRBJ1-5; TRBD1 is a possible D gene (5 bases). The germline gives CDR1 ENHRY, CDR2 SYGVKD. Trimming took off 3 bases at V and 6 bases at J, with 9 bases between the two ends. The CDR3 runs to 13 residues. CDR3 nucleotide sequence: TGTGCCATCAGTGATTTAGGGGTTCAGCCCCAGCATTTT. Its protein product is CAISDLGVQPQHF.

V gene TRBV6-2 or TRBV6-3 combines with J gene TRBJ2-7; 7 nucleotides agree with TRBD2. Germline V gives CDR1 MNHEY, CDR2 SVGEGT. The CDR3 has 14 amino acids. V lost 2 bases and J lost 4; bases outside the gene matches: 5. In DNA form, the CDR3 reads TGTGCCAGCAGTTACACGTTCGGGGGGTACGAGCAGTACTTC. Translating it yields CASSYTFGGYEQYF.

V is TRBV5-6 and J is TRBJ2-7, with 9 bases identical to TRBD1. Germline values: CDR1 SGHDT, CDR2 YYEEEE. The CDR3 sequence is 14 residues long. V dropped 5 bases and J dropped 5; count of bases not matched to a gene: 8. The CDR3 protein is CASSRSGTGNEQYF. The CDR3 DNA reads as TGTGCCAGCAGTCGATCCGGGACAGGGAACGAGCAGTACTTC.

This clone was observed once. V gene TRBV19 combines with J gene TRBJ1-2; 10 nucleotides match TRBD1. V lost 1 base and J lost 8; bases outside the gene matches: 10. Germline V CDR1 and CDR2: LNHDA, SQIVND (reference sequence). The CDR3 is made up of 16 amino acids. This chain's CDR3 is CASSIVAGQGYQGYTF. The CDR3, as DNA: TGTGCCAGTAGTATAGTAGCGGGACAGGGGTATCAGGGCTACACCTTC.

CDR3 coding DNA: TGTGCCAGCAGCAAAGCGCAGCGGGACGTTCCCCCTGGAAACACCATATATTTT. Translated, it gives CASSKAQRDVPPGNTIYF. V usage is TRBV21-1 and J usage is TRBJ1-3. TRBV21-1 is a pseudogene locus. This CDR3 region has 18 residues.

The V and J genes are TRBV19 and TRBJ1-3; D is ambiguous. Germline values: CDR1 LNHDA, CDR2 SQIVND (reference sequence). There are 14 residues in the CDR3. V lost 10 bases and J lost 3, with 16 bases in between. CDR3 DNA: TGTGCCACCTCGGGAGGCCCCTTTGGAAACACCATATATTTT. Its protein is CATSGGPFGNTIYF.

The V and J genes are TRBV15 and TRBJ1-3; unclear D gene. The CDR3 contains 14 residues. V was pared by 3 bases and J by 3 bases, with 9 bases between. Per germline, CDR1 LNHNV and CDR2 YYDKDF (reference sequence). DNA of the CDR3: TGTGCCACCAGCAGTCCCCAGTTTGGAAACACCATATATTTT. This encodes CATSSPQFGNTIYF.

The V and J genes are TRBV6-4 and TRBJ1-1; tentative D call: TRBD1 (5 bases). Germline V CDR1 and CDR2: MRHNA, SNTAGT. CDR3 length: 13 residues. V shed 5 bases and J shed 8 bases, with 15 bases lying between them. Here the CDR3 reads CASSSSWAGEAFF. The CDR3 DNA follows: TGTGCCAGCAGTTCCTCCTGGGCAGGGGAAGCTTTCTTT.

This clone was recorded only once. The gene calls are TRBV7-6 and TRBJ1-3; 9 positions match TRBD1. This CDR3 region has 16 residues. Looked up from germline, CDR1 is SGHVS and CDR2 is FNYEAQ. The V segment lost 2 bases and the J segment 2 bases; nucleotides outside the gene matches: 4. CDR3 sequence reads: CASSLLWTGAGNTIYF. CDR3 in DNA: TGTGCCAGCAGCTTACTCTGGACAGGGGCTGGAAACACCATATATTTT.